The source of this T cell receptor beta chain is a study of shared clonotypes between healthy human individuals (TCRdb year 2020). Regarding the research as a whole: The cohort included three men and a couple of women between 18 and 49 years of age. Each donor's leukapheresis produced roughly between roughly 0.94 and 9.5 billion PBMCs. To estimate repertoire size and how much clonotypes are shared between individuals, the study performed deep sequencing of blood TCR repertoires from a few healthy adults. For each donor, three plates each were used for CD4 naive and CD4 memory, two plates were used for CD8 naive, and one plate was used for CD8 memory. To increase sequencing depth and limit assay-specific biases, different laboratories used diverse techniques to prepare libraries and sequence TCR repertoires. The investigation overall reported the following: Compared with non-shared clonotypes, clonotypes shared by all four sorted-subset donors had higher generation probabilities. Sampling was limited to blood, and TCR repertoires in tissue likely differ from TCR repertoires in blood. Because the study included only a small number of donors, the genetic and exposure-history diversity represented was limited. When four donors were compared, the shared fraction of clonotypes was around 5% for naive CD4, about 4% for naive CD8, roughly 2.3% for memory CD4, and roughly 0.4% for memory CD8. Rarefaction of sorted-subset datasets indicated incomplete sequencing despite the large sequencing depth. Naive subsets generally had larger estimated clonotype richness than memory subsets. Based on pairwise subsampling, the degree of clonotype sharing among donors was expected to be affected by sequencing depth.

With regard to this clone: This clone's antigen is unknown. Per-base quality was not reported, and no clone a single base away is much larger than it.

The donors were healthy, HIV-negative adults with no recently reported acute infections or vaccinations. Every donor was a Caucasian adult living in Nashville, Tennessee, USA. CD4+ T cells were enriched by magnetic negative selection; naive cells were then positively selected on CD45RA, and the negative fraction formed the memory subset. Blood was collected by leukapheresis, and PBMCs were isolated by Ficoll-Histopaque density gradient centrifugation and then cryopreserved in liquid nitrogen vapor phase. Analytical flow cytometry was used to check the purity and quantity of every magnetically sorted T cell population. From each sorted fraction, genomic DNA was isolated and quantified by UV absorbance on a Nanodrop 2000c. TCR CDR3 regions were amplified from genomic DNA by multiplex PCR using the deep immunoSEQ assay. Genomic DNA extracted from each cell subset was distributed evenly over all wells of several immunoSEQ 96-well plates, and each plate served as one replicate. For sorted subsets, 200 to 250 ng of genomic DNA, equivalent to 25,000 to 35,000 T cell genomes, went into each replicate PCR. Purified libraries were quantified with a Qubit 3.0 fluorometer, sized on a Bioanalyzer 2100, and re-quantified with the KAPA Library Quantification kit. Each immunoSEQ 96-well plate was sequenced on its own single-read 150-cycle Illumina NextSeq 550 flow cell. On the authors' methods: Because the immunoSEQ output included only junctional sequences and no quality scores, the filtering could not be the same as the filtering used for full-length reads. Sequences were annotated with PyIR, a Python wrapper for IgBLAST v1.9, and V/J genes and CDR3 were assigned using IMGT germline references. Reads with weak V/J assignments (E-value above 1e-6), missing CDR3, stop codons, out-of-frame junctions, or ambiguous translated residues were removed. V3J clonotypes were defined as sequences sharing the same inferred V gene, J gene, and CDR3 amino acid sequence. Percentage overlap between repertoires was calculated by dividing the number of shared unique clonotypes by the size of the smaller repertoire. Three approaches were used to assess repertoire richness: RTK rarefaction, the Chao1 estimator, and Recon v2.1 estimates of unobserved clonotypes. Generation probabilities were computed with OLGA for all TCRbeta clonotypes obtained by the gDNA method from several donors. TCRdb obtained this table from immuneACCESS and retained in-frame rearrangements with V and J assigned. These tables miss some clones; where compared with another copy, unresolved V genes account for less than half of the shortfall, and the remainder is unexplained. Clonal size and the V and J genes are those of that table, whereas D and trimming came from the DNA. The sample profile shows some 500,000 clones; about 96% of them were found once. The ten largest make up 0.05% to 0.08% of the sample.

V is cut by 6 bases and J by 9 bases, and the space between the germline ends is 21 bases. CDR1 is given as MDHEN and CDR2 as SYDVKM, both from the germline V gene. The CDR3 starts with the cysteine, ends with the phenylalanine, and has 15 residues. Only the CDR3 portion is preserved as DNA: 45 bases, with reading frame beginning at the first base. Rearrangement joined TRBV28 to TRBJ2-1; the D gene could be either TRBD1 or TRBD2, each agreeing at 6 bases. The material sequenced was naive CD4+ T cells sorted from blood. In light of the paper, this sample's cell subset or site label describes: CD45RA+ positively selected. The receptor's source is a woman in her 30s in good health. The CDR3 protein: CASSAPPGAYSEQFF. In nucleotide form, the sequence is TGTGCCAGCAGCGCACCCCCGGGGGCATATAGTGAGCAGTTCTTC.